This entry features one TCR beta chain sequence. The germline CDR1 and CDR2 sequences are LNHDA and SQIVND (reference sequence). This CDR3 region has 16 residues. V was clipped by 4 bases and J by 5 bases; unmatched bases: 14. This sample stems from a study of blood T cell repertoires in COVID-19. Study summary: From T cells, B-cell-depleted T cells, or PBMCs came the material, which was cDNA or gDNA.

The data were produced by immunoSEQ multiplex PCR, yet TCRdb's version contains in-frame clones alone and is incomplete. The repertoire holds under 350,000 clones, 70% to 90% seen once, with about 4.5% in the top ten. The chain employs TRBV19 and TRBJ2-7; the match to TRBD1 covers 7 bases. Sequenced: peripheral blood. This TCR was recovered from a man in his fifties or sixties who had recovered from COVID-19. The CDR3 loop is CASSTRDRASAHEQYF. The CDR3 nucleotides are TGTGCCAGTAGTACCCGAGACAGGGCCTCGGCACACGAGCAGTACTTC.